This T cell receptor (beta chain) was recorded in a study of control samples from healthy donors and cancer patients. The CDR3 extends over 14 amino acids. Germline V gene sequence: CDR1 SGHAT, CDR2 FQNNGV. The V gene end was trimmed by 5 bases and the J gene end by 1 base; junction bases not matched to a gene: 4. Here immunoSEQ multiplex PCR was the method, and the copy in TCRdb shows in-frame clones only, minus some. This sample has some 150,000 clones; more than 85% occur once, and the top ten carry approximately 3.2%. The genes are TRBV11-2 and TRBJ1-1; 7 bases are shared with TRBD1. The TCR was taken from a man aged 30 to 39 in good health. The sequenced sample consisted of blood. The CDR3 sequence: CASSTRTGNTEAFF. The DNA for the CDR3 is TGTGCCAGCAGCACCCGGACAGGGAACACTGAAGCTTTCTTT.